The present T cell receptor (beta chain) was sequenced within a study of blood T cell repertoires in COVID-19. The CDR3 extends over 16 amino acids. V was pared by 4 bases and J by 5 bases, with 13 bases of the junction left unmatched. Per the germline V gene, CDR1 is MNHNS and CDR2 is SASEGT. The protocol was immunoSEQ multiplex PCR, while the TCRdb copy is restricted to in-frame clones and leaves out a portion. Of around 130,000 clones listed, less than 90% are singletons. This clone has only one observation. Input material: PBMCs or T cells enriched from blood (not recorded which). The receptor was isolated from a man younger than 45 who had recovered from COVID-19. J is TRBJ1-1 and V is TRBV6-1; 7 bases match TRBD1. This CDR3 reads CASSGPGTLRGTEAFF. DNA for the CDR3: TGTGCCAGCAGTGGCCCCGGGACCCTCAGGGGGACTGAAGCTTTCTTT.